These 9 T cell receptor beta chains came from one sample sequenced in a study of blood T cell repertoires in COVID-19. TCRdb's table, derived via immunoSEQ multiplex PCR, lists solely in-frame clones and lacks some. The sample shows roughly 340,000 clones, around nine tenths of them seen only once. The sequenced material came from peripheral blood. These receptors originate from a woman between 18 and 30 years old who had recovered from COVID-19.

Of note for this clone: This same CDR3 is encoded by further DNA sequences in the sample. V gene TRBV5-1 combines with J gene TRBJ2-2; no reliable D call. This CDR3 is 13 amino acids long. V lost 1 base and J 5 bases, leaving 6 bases between the germline ends. CDR1 is SGHRS and CDR2 is YFSETQ in the germline V gene. The CDR3: CASSLSGTGELFF. For the CDR3, the DNA is TGCGCCAGCAGCTTGTCCGGGACCGGGGAGCTGTTTTTT.

The V call is TRBV5-8, the J call TRBJ2-1, with 11 bases aligning to TRBD2. With 4 bases clipped from V and 2 bases from J, the junction kept 8 bases outside the gene matches. Germline V gives CDR1 SGHTS, CDR2 YDEGEE. The CDR3 contains 17 residues. DNA of the CDR3: TGTGCCAGCAGCGCACCCAGTAGCGGGAGGGCCTACAATGAGCAGTTCTTC. Amino acid sequence: CASSAPSSGRAYNEQFF.

The chain recombines TRBV3-1 (or the pseudogene TRBV3-2) with TRBJ2-5, with a tentative D call TRBD1 (5 bases). V lost 4 bases, J lost 3 bases, and 15 bases lay in between. CDR3 length equals 15 residues. The germline V gene has CDR1 LGHDT and CDR2 YNNKEL (reference sequence). Written as DNA, the CDR3 is TGTGCCAGCAGCCTACAGGACAAGGAAGAAGAGACCCAGTACTTC. Amino acids: CASSLQDKEEETQYF.

The chain combines TRBV11-2 with TRBJ1-6, with 8 nucleotides matching TRBD1. The V segment lost 8 bases and the J segment 0 bases; nucleotides outside the gene matches: 6. CDR1 is SGHAT and CDR2 is FQNNGV in the germline V gene. CDR3 length: 16 residues. The CDR3 DNA reads TGTGCCAGCCGGGACAGGCTGAGCTCCTATAATTCACCCCTCCACTTT. Residues: CASRDRLSSYNSPLHF.

The genes are TRBV18 and TRBJ1-4, with 10 bases lining up with TRBD1. The CDR3 is 15 residues long. Unmatched junction bases numbered 5, after V lost 3 bases and J lost 7 bases. The V gene's germline CDR1 is KGHSH and CDR2 LQKENI. CDR3 coding DNA: TGTGCCAGCTCACCGGGACAGGGGCTTAGTGAAAAACTGTTTTTT. As protein: CASSPGQGLSEKLFF.

The chain recombines TRBV7-9 with TRBJ2-3, with a possible D match to TRBD2 (6 bases). The CDR3 is 15 amino acids. Trimming left V 5 bases short and J 4 bases short, with 16 bases between. Germline V gene lookup returns CDR1 SEHNR and CDR2 FQNEAQ (reference sequence). The CDR3: CASSPTEGGADTQYF. CDR3 nucleotide sequence: TGTGCCAGCAGCCCGACGGAGGGAGGAGCAGATACGCAGTATTTT.

The chain carries TRBV14 and TRBJ1-2; no reliable D call. Germline-derived CDR1 and CDR2 are SGHDN and FVKESK. The germline V and J ends were trimmed by 5 bases and 7 bases, with 23 bases remaining between them. This CDR3 has 16 residues. This CDR3 reads CASSDLATVARSGYTF. The CDR3 region has the DNA TGTGCCAGCAGCGATTTAGCTACGGTCGCGCGTAGTGGCTACACCTTC.

The chain couples TRBV6-6 to TRBJ2-2; 10 nucleotides agree with TRBD2. The CDR3 covers 17 residues. V dropped 5 bases and J dropped 6; count of bases not matched to a gene: 12. The germline V gene encodes CDR1 MNHNY and CDR2 SVGAGI (reference sequence). The DNA for the CDR3 is TGTGCCAGCAGTCCCATAGGAGCGGGAGGGCCATCCGGGGAGCTGTTTTTT. Amino acids: CASSPIGAGGPSGELFF.

V is TRBV5-8 and J is TRBJ2-7, with a tentative D call TRBD2 (6 bases). Deletions cut 3 bases from V and 1 base from J, with 17 bases between. The length of the CDR3 is 16 residues. Germline V gene sequence: CDR1 SGHTS, CDR2 YDEGEE. This CDR3 is CASSSFRDLLSYEQYV. Written as DNA, the CDR3 is TGTGCCAGCAGCTCCTTTCGGGACTTACTATCCTACGAGCAGTACGTC.